This is a list of T cell receptor beta chains from one sample in a study of regulatory T cells in long-lasting Graves disease. TCRdb passed the multiplex PCR reads through MiXCR, listing each CDR3 protein once. The repertoire holds 400,000 to 500,000 distinct CDR3 sequences, with about a sixth as singletons. The same sample was also used in a study of T cells in Graves' hyperthyroidism and ophthalmopathy.

The material was peripheral blood mononuclear cells (PBMCs), obtained at new diagnosis, from a patient treated with antithyroid drugs. The receptors here all came from a woman aged 18 to 35 with Graves disease. The CDR3 runs from the conserved cysteine through the conserved F or W. The D gene is left open where the match is weak. Rows may omit the clone size; those that give it use once, few, many or a size class.

>TRBJ1-6|TRBV6-5|many|NA
TGTGCCAGCAGTTACGAGTCCACGTTGACAGCCAATAATTCACCCCTCCACTTT
CASSYESTLTANNSPLHF
>TRBJ2-7|TRBV12-3/TRBV12-4|many|NA
TGTGCCAGCAGCTCGGACTACAAGTGGAGCGAGCAGTACTTC
CASSSDYKWSEQYF
>TRBJ2-1|TRBV28|many|TRBD1
TGTGCCAGCAGTCTGTCGACAGGGTGGAATGAGCAGTTCTTC
CASSLSTGWNEQFF
>TRBJ1-2|TRBV3-1|few|TRBD1
TGTGCCAGCAGCCCCGGCCGGGACAGAGGGAAAGGCTACACCTTC
CASSPGRDRGKGYTF
>TRBJ1-4|TRBV7-7|few|TRBD1
TGTGCTAGCAGCTCTACAGGGGGAAAACTGTTTTTT
CASSSTGGKLFF
>TRBJ1-1|TRBV14|few|NA
TGTGCCAGTGGGAAACTGAACACTGAAGCTTTCTTT
CASGKLNTEAFF
>TRBJ1-2|TRBV7-2|many|NA
TGTGCCAGCAGCTTACGGGGGGAGATAGGGGGCTACACCTTC
CASSLRGEIGGYTF
>TRBJ1-3|TRBV2|few|NA
TGTGCCAGCAGCTCGGCAGGCCAATCTGGAAACACCATATATTTT
CASSSAGQSGNTIYF
>TRBJ2-3|TRBV5-1|many|TRBD2
TGCGCCAGCAGCCTGGACTTATCCGATAGCGGGATACGCACAGATACGCAGTATTTT
CASSLDLSDSGIRTDTQYF
>TRBJ2-1|TRBV11-1|many|NA
TGTGCCAGCAGCTTATCGCCTACCGAGCAGTTCTTC
CASSLSPTEQFF
>TRBJ2-7|TRBV2|many|NA
TGTGCCAGCAAGGGAGGATACCAGACAGCATCTTACTACGAGCAGTACTTC
CASKGGYQTASYYEQYF
>TRBJ1-2|TRBV10-2|few|NA
TGCGCCAGCGGTCAGGTAGAGAGCTATGGCTACACCTTC
CASGQVESYGYTF
>TRBJ1-2|TRBV5-1|NA|NA
TGCGCCAGCAGCTTGGGCGCAGGGACTAGTAATGGCTACACCTTC
CASSLGAGTSNGYTF
>TRBJ2-5|TRBV4-1|few|TRBD2
TGCGCCAGCAGCCAAGATTCCCCAGGACTAGTCTCTGAGACCCAGTACTTC
CASSQDSPGLVSETQYF
>TRBJ2-1|TRBV20-1|few|TRBD2
TGCAGTGCTAGAGATCGGGGCGGGAGGGCCAATGAGCAGTTCTTC
CSARDRGGRANEQFF
>TRBJ1-6|TRBV20-1|few|NA
TGCAGTGCTACTACGCCAGAAAGTAATTCACCCCTCCACTTT
CSATTPESNSPLHF
>TRBJ2-7|TRBV20-1|many|TRBD2
TGCAGTGCTTCCACGACGGGGACTAGCGGGAGGGCGCAGCAGTACTTC
CSASTTGTSGRAQQYF
>TRBJ2-1|TRBV10-3|few|NA
TGTGCCATCGGCTACAATGAGCAGTTCTTC
CAIGYNEQFF
>TRBJ2-5|TRBV28|many|NA
TGTGCCAGCAGTGTAATGGAGACCCAGTACTTC
CASSVMETQYF
>TRBJ2-2|TRBV24-1|NA|NA
TGTGCCACCAGTGATTTGTTGAACACCGGGGAGCTGTTTTTT
CATSDLLNTGELFF
>TRBJ2-1|TRBV11-2|few|TRBD1
TGTGCCAGCAGCCCCTCCCGGGACAGGGTTCGGGACCACCGCGGTGAGCAGTTCTTC
CASSPSRDRVRDHRGEQFF
>TRBJ2-5|TRBV9|NA|NA
TGTGCCAGCAGCGTAGGGGCGGAACGGGAGACCCAGTACTTC
CASSVGAERETQYF
>TRBJ1-3|TRBV18|many|NA
TGTGCCAGCTCGCCCAGGGCGGACACCATATATTTT
CASSPRADTIYF
>TRBJ2-2|TRBV6-2/TRBV6-3|many|TRBD2
TGTGCCAGCAGTTACTCGGGAGGGACCGGGGAGCTGTTTTTT
CASSYSGGTGELFF
>TRBJ1-2|TRBV7-2|many|TRBD1
TGTGCCAGCAGCAAAGGACAGGGGGCCCCTATCTATGGCTACACCTTC
CASSKGQGAPIYGYTF
>TRBJ1-1|TRBV5-6|many|TRBD1
TGTGCCAGCAGCGGAACCGGGACAGGGTATCCTGAAGCTTTCTTT
CASSGTGTGYPEAFF
>TRBJ2-7|TRBV27|many|NA
TGTGCCAGCAGTTTTCAGGCTGCCACTGGCGAGCAGTACTTC
CASSFQAATGEQYF
>TRBJ1-5|TRBV20-1|few|NA
TGCAGTGCTAGAAGGGTGGGGCCTATAGGCAATCAGCCCCAGCATTTT
CSARRVGPIGNQPQHF
>TRBJ2-1|TRBV6-2/TRBV6-3|many|NA
TGTGCCAGCAATTCACAGGGTCCCCTCGTTGATGAGCAGTTCTTC
CASNSQGPLVDEQFF
>TRBJ2-3|TRBV27|many|TRBD2
TGTGCCAGCAAAGGACTAGCGGGGGGAAATACGCAGTATTTT
CASKGLAGGNTQYF
>TRBJ2-3|TRBV7-9|many|NA
TGTGCCAGCAGCTTCGCCCAGGGGTACACAGATACGCAGTATTTT
CASSFAQGYTDTQYF
>TRBJ2-3|TRBV28|NA|NA
TGTGCCAGCAGTTCCCCAAGAGGGGCTCACTCCACAGATACGCAGTATTTT
CASSSPRGAHSTDTQYF
>TRBJ2-1|TRBV7-2|many|TRBD2
TGTGCCAGCAGCCCTAGCGGGGCCTCCTACAATGAGCAGTTCTTC
CASSPSGASYNEQFF
>TRBJ2-1|TRBV28|many|NA
TGTGCCAGCAGTAACCCCCCTCCGTTGAGCTCCTACAATGAGCAGTTCTTC
CASSNPPPLSSYNEQFF
>TRBJ2-3|TRBV7-9|NA|TRBD1
TGTGCCAGCAGATCGACAGGGCTAGATACGCAGTATTTT
CASRSTGLDTQYF
>TRBJ1-1|TRBV28|many|TRBD1
TGTGCCAGCAGTTTGACCTCAGGACAGGGGAGTTTCTTT
CASSLTSGQGSFF
>TRBJ2-2|TRBV27|many|TRBD1
TGTGCCAGCAGGCCGCCGGGACAGGGTATCGGGGAGCTGTTTTTT
CASRPPGQGIGELFF
>TRBJ2-7|TRBV30|many|TRBD1
TGTGCCTGGAGTATGGGAACAGGGGATTCCTACGAGCAGTACTTC
CAWSMGTGDSYEQYF
>TRBJ2-2|TRBV9|NA|TRBD2
TGTGCCAGCAGCGTCTTCGGGGGGGGCGGAACCGGGGAGCTGTTTTTT
CASSVFGGGGTGELFF
>TRBJ2-2|TRBV2|many|TRBD2
TGTGCCAGCAGAACCTTTCTAGGACAGGGGACTAGCGGGAGTTCCGGGGAGCTGTTTTTT
CASRTFLGQGTSGSSGELFF
>TRBJ1-2|TRBV12-3/TRBV12-4|many|TRBD1
TGTGCCAGCAAGAGACAGGGGAACTATGGCTACACCTTC
CASKRQGNYGYTF
>TRBJ1-4|TRBV27|NA|TRBD1
TGTGCCAGCGCCAGGGACAGCTTTTCCACTAATGAAAAACTGTTTTTT
CASARDSFSTNEKLFF
>TRBJ2-5|TRBV12-3/TRBV12-4|many|TRBD1
TGTGCCAGCAGTCCCCAACAGACAGGGGGCGCTGAGACCCAGTACTTC
CASSPQQTGGAETQYF
>TRBJ1-4|TRBV13|many|NA
TGTGCCAGCAGCTTCCTCCCCGGGGAGGCGCGAGAAAAACTGTTTTTT
CASSFLPGEAREKLFF
>TRBJ2-3|TRBV6-1|many|TRBD2
TGTGCCAGCAGTCACCGGACTAGCGAGGACACAGATACGCAGTATTTT
CASSHRTSEDTDTQYF
>TRBJ1-2|TRBV28|many|NA
TGTGGGATTTGGTCGGCTGCGGGCTACACCTTC
CGIWSAAGYTF
>TRBJ2-2|TRBV15|NA|TRBD2
TGTGCCACCAGCAGAGGGGGGAGGGCTAGCGGGCCCGGGGAGCTGTTTTTT
CATSRGGRASGPGELFF
>TRBJ2-1|TRBV24-1|few|TRBD2
TGTGCCACCAAAGGGGCGGGAGTTGGGAATGAGCAGTTCTTC
CATKGAGVGNEQFF
>TRBJ2-1|TRBV6-2/TRBV6-3|NA|NA
TGTGCCAGCAGTTACGGGGGGTTAGAGCAGTTCTTC
CASSYGGLEQFF
>TRBJ1-2|TRBV27|NA|NA
TGTGCCAGCAGCACCGGGCCCTCCTTCTATGGCTACACCTTC
CASSTGPSFYGYTF
>TRBJ2-7|TRBV10-3|many|NA
TGTGCCATCAGTGAGTCGATGGCAGGGATGCGCTACGAGCAGTACTTC
CAISESMAGMRYEQYF